This T cell receptor beta chain was retrieved from a study of Ad26.COV2.S vaccination and SARS-CoV-2 variants. Across the whole study: Doses of Ad26.COV2.S were injected into muscle once or twice, 56 days apart.

Treatment here: around 19 received Ad26.COV2.S at low or high dose, single or two shots; roughly five received placebo; per-sample allocation not given. Sampling happened 63 days after the first vaccine or placebo injection. Germline V lookup: CDR1 MNHNY, CDR2 SVGAGI (reference sequence). The CDR3 runs to 16 residues. V lost 2 bases to trimming and J lost 3 bases, with 14 bases between them. On this clone itself: Its antigen is unknown.

Study-wide points: Following vaccination, spike-specific CD8+ and CD4+ T cell responses reportedly exhibited substantial breadth.

The repertoire was sequenced with immunoSEQ multiplex PCR; TCRdb's copy has only in-frame clones and lacks some. In the table there are hundreds of thousands of clones, 89% of which are singletons. Source: peripheral blood, taken in a trial of Ad26.COV2.S vaccine versus placebo. This TCR was recovered from a person between 18 and 59 years old who received the Ad26.COV2.S COVID-19 vaccine or a placebo. V is TRBV6-6 and J is TRBJ2-1, with D possibly matching TRBD1 (7 bases). The DNA for the CDR3 is TGTGCCAGCAGTTACCCCCAGGGGGGTGTCTACAATGAGCAGTTCTTC. Protein sequence: CASSYPQGGVYNEQFF.